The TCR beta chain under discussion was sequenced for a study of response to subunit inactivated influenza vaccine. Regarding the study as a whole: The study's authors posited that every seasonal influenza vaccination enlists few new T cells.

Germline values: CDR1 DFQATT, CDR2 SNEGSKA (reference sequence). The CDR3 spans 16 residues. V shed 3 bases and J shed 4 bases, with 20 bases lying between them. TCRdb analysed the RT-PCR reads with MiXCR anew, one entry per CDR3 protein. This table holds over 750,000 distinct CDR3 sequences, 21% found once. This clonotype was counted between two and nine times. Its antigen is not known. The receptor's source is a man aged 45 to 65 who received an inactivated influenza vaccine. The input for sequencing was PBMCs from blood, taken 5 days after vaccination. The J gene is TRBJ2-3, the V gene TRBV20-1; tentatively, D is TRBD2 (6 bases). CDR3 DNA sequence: TGCAGTGCTAGGAGTCTTCTGGACGGGGGACCAGATACGCAGTATTTT. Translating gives CSARSLLDGGPDTQYF.